This entry is about one T cell receptor beta chain. This CDR3 spans 15 amino acids. The germline V gene has CDR1 MNHNY and CDR2 SVGAGI (reference sequence). V lost 4 bases to trimming and J lost 2 bases; unmatched junction nucleotides: 6. The assay was immunoSEQ multiplex PCR, and TCRdb's table has in-frame clones only and misses some. The data contain more than 400,000 clones, almost 97% of them singletons. These data come from a study of shared clonotypes between healthy human individuals. The chain couples TRBV6-6 to TRBJ2-3; the match to TRBD1 covers 7 bases. This receptor was obtained from a woman in her thirties in good health. Sequenced material: naive CD4+ T cells sorted from blood. Subset defined: CD45RA+ positively selected. This CDR3 is CASSLSGGNTDTQYF. CDR3 nucleotide sequence: TGTGCCAGCAGTTTGTCAGGGGGTAACACAGATACGCAGTATTTT.